This T cell receptor beta chain originates from a study of control samples from healthy donors and cancer patients. The CDR3 sequence is 14 residues long. The V gene's germline CDR1 is SGHTA and CDR2 FQGTGA. Trimming shortened V by 8 bases and J by 0 bases, and 10 bases separated the two germline ends. Libraries were prepared by immunoSEQ multiplex PCR; TCRdb keeps only in-frame clonotypes and omits some of them. The sample holds about 94,000 clones; 90% are singletons and the top ten take 3% to 4.5%. The sequenced sample consisted of blood. The chain is built from TRBV7-3 and TRBJ2-2; D unclear. This clonotype was sampled from a woman younger than 30 in good health. The CDR3 here is CASGIGTNTGELFF. CDR3 nucleotides: TGTGCCAGCGGGATAGGGACGAACACCGGGGAGCTGTTTTTT.